This TCR beta chain was recorded in a study of PD-L1 blockade in urothelial cancer. Study information: A median blood sample held around 150,000 T cells and tens of thousands of unique TCRs.

A spike-in of synthetic TCR analog templates was added to each PCR. Using immunoSEQ multiplex PCR, the repertoire was profiled, and TCRdb retains in-frame clones only, with some absent. The table records approximately 71,000 clones, roughly 89% of them present only once. Stated time point: pretreatment peripheral blood. The sequences come from PBMCs, collected around atezolizumab (anti-PD-L1) treatment. The sequence was obtained from a woman in her seventies with urothelial cancer.

CDR3 nucleotide sequence: TGTGCCAGCAGCTTCCGGCAGGGGCTGGGGATGAACACTGAAGCTTTCTTT. Protein sequence: CASSFRQGLGMNTEAFF. The chain joins TRBV5-6 to TRBJ1-1; tentative D call: TRBD1 (6 bases). Between the trimmed V and J ends, which lost 2 bases and 0 bases, there was a span of 17 bases. The germline V gene encodes CDR1 SGHDT and CDR2 YYEEEE. This CDR3 contains 17 residues.